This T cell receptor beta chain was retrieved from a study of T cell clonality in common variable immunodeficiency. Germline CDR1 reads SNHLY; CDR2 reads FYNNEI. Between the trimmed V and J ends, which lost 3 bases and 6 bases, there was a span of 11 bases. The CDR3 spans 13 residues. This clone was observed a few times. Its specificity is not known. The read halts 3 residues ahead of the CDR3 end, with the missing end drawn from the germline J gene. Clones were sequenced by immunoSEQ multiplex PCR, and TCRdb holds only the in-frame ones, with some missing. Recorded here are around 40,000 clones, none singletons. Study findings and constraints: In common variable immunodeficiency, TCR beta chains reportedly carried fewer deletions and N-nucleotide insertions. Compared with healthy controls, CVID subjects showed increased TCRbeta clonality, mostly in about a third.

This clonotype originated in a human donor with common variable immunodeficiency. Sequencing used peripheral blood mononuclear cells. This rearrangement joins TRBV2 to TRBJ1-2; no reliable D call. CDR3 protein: CASSDLAVDGYTF. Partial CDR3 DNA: TGTGCCAGCAGTGATTTGGCAGTTGATGGC.